This T cell receptor beta chain comes out of a study of T-cell reconstitution after alpha-beta-depleted transplantation in children. The authors prepared the TCRbeta library with unique molecular identifiers. TCRdb re-called the PCR reads with MiXCR, one entry per CDR3 protein. The sample contains around 300,000 distinct CDR3 sequences, about 9.9% of which appear only once. Worth noting for this clonotype: Its specificity is not known. With a much larger clone just one base away, this may be a read error.

This CDR3 has 13 amino acids. Study-level points and caveats: Alpha-beta T cells present about two months after transplant were reported to originate from several hundred expanded graft clones. T-cell numbers and diversity one year post-transplant derived largely from freshly generated T cells. Surviving recipient T cells and intrathymic progenitors accounted for some patients' high TCRbeta diversity at day 60.

This TCR was sampled from a male patient aged 2-9 years who had a stem cell transplant for chronic granulomatous disease, so the T cells may come from the graft donor. This sample comprised peripheral blood, obtained 180 days after TCRalphabeta/CD19-depleted stem cell transplant. This chain joins TRBV12-3 or TRBV12-4 and TRBJ1-5; D is ambiguous. Here the CDR3 reads CASSFWVSQHQHF. The CDR3 nucleotides read TGTGCCAGCAGTTTTTGGGTCAGTCAGCACCAGCATTTT.